This entry features one T cell receptor beta chain sequence. It lacks a known antigen. No much larger clone exists at a distance of one base, and base qualities are not known. This record belongs to a study of blood T cell repertoires in COVID-19 (TCRdb year 2020). The study in broad terms: Collaborator samples came from the United States, Italy and Spain and covered acute and convalescent phases of COVID-19. The material from the prospective study consisted of cDNA or gDNA derived from T cells, B-cell-depleted T cells, or PBMCs. The dataset comprised deeply sampled blood TCRbeta repertoires from subjects exposed to, actively infected with, or recovered from COVID-19. The repertoires were made available in a free public database intended to serve as a resource for research on the immune response to SARS-CoV-2. Samples were obtained from the ongoing ImmuneRACE study (first 160 participants) and from 1,200 or so subjects provided by 6 global collaborators. Sample metadata almost always included a de-identified subject ID, COVID-19 status, age in years and sex. Where available, HLA class I and class II types were taken from metadata supplied by the sample provider and were not determined by assay-based typing. Results and caveats for the whole study, not just this receptor: How much clinical and demographic metadata was included differed by source and by participant, and the metadata was provided uncurated.

TCRbeta CDR3 regions were amplified from genomic DNA by means of the immunoSEQ Assay, a bias-controlled multiplex PCR. For the original study's pipeline: Within the assay, amplification of reference gene primers was used to estimate how many nucleated cells each sample contained. Sequence reads were collapsed and filtered to measure the absolute abundance of every unique TCRbeta CDR3 rearrangement. For each sample, productive Simpson clonality was calculated as the square root of Simpson's diversity index over productive rearrangements. Held by TCRdb, this immuneACCESS table contains in-frame sequences only and omits some clones. Under half of the omission traces to an unresolved V gene where checked; the cause of the rest is unknown. That table gives V, J and clone size, and the DNA gave D and trimming. Here the sample has 150,000 to 200,000 clones; around 88% occur a single time. 5% of the sample comes from the top ten.

Whole blood was collected in K2EDTA tubes by collaborating institutions according to the institutions' own protocols. Collaborator samples were shipped for TCRbeta analysis as frozen whole blood, isolated PBMCs, or DNA extracted from either sample type. Sequencing was performed on peripheral blood. This receptor was obtained from a human donor in a cohort sampled during active COVID-19.

The CDR3 is CASSFRQGSGNTIYF. The nucleotides read TGTGCCAGCAGTTTTCGGCAGGGCTCTGGAAACACCATATATTTT. The chain couples TRBV28 to TRBJ1-3; 5 matching bases give a weak D call of TRBD1. The V end loses 3 bases and the J end loses 0 bases, and a stretch of 9 bases separates them. The germline V gene specifies MDHEN as CDR1 and SYDVKM as CDR2. The CDR3, from cysteine to phenylalanine, totals 15 residues. Just the 45-base CDR3 DNA is kept, in frame starting at base 1.